This T cell receptor beta chain was documented in a study of CD8 T cells in ankylosing spondylitis. Findings and limits, study-wide: Within matched ankylosing spondylitis synovial fluid, disease-linked clones were reportedly significantly enriched. As for the disease-linked clones, they showed a CD8+ phenotype and occurred at relatively low frequencies in peripheral blood. Characteristic, it appeared, of ankylosing spondylitis blood was a TCR beta motif of about eight highly homologous variants.

Generation of TCR beta libraries employed quantitative 5'-RACE incorporating molecular barcodes. TCRdb re-called the 5' RACE reads with MiXCR, one entry per CDR3 protein. The sample records hundreds of thousands of distinct CDR3 sequences, 26% being singletons. Germline V gives CDR1 SNHLY, CDR2 FYNNEI. The CDR3 loop spans 13 amino acids. The junction had 7 bases not matched to a gene; V was cut back by 6 bases and J by 7 bases. For this clonotype: Its antigen is still unknown.

This receptor was obtained from a male donor with ankylosing spondylitis. The genes are TRBV2 and TRBJ2-5; the match to TRBD1 covers 8 bases. The sequenced sample was blood, either unsorted or a sorted T cell fraction (not recorded which). CDR3 in amino acids: CASSPQGGATQYF. The CDR3 nucleotides read TGTGCCAGCAGCCCACAGGGGGGAGCGACCCAGTACTTC.